A selection of T cell receptor beta chains follows, all from one sample in a study of T-cell reconstitution after alpha-beta-depleted transplantation in children. TCRdb called the PCR reads again in MiXCR, with one record for every CDR3 protein. The sample includes around 140,000 distinct CDR3 sequences, 8% to 10% of them seen just once. Sequenced material: PBMCs, mostly from graft donor cells, taken 180 days after TCRalphabeta/CD19-depleted stem cell transplant. Receptor source: a female patient aged 2-15 years who had a stem cell transplant for congenital amegakaryocytic thrombocytopenia, so the T cells may come from the graft donor. Both conserved end residues are part of each CDR3. Each record gives: clone size, D gene, J gene, V gene, CDR3 DNA, CDR3 protein. A D gene is named only where the DNA matches it firmly. Only part of the rows carry a size: once, few, many, or a class if the clone is expanded.

few	TRBD2	TRBJ2-1	TRBV4-1	TGCGCCAGCAGCCAGCCCTGGCGCAAAACTAGCGGCTACAATGAGCAGTTCTTC	CASSQPWRKTSGYNEQFF
.	.	TRBJ1-5	TRBV6-1	TGTGCCAGCAGTGTCGGGCTCGGAAATCAGCCCCAGCATTTT	CASSVGLGNQPQHF
few	.	TRBJ2-5	TRBV20-1	TGCAGTGCTAGTAGATACCAAGAGACCCAGTACTTC	CSASRYQETQYF
many	.	TRBJ2-7	TRBV6-1	TGTGCCAGCACCCTTCCCAGGGGGGGCTCCTACGAGCAGTACTTC	CASTLPRGGSYEQYF
many	.	TRBJ2-6	TRBV29-1	TGCAGCGGGGGGCTCGGTTCCCTTTCTCTGGGGGCCAACGTCCTGACTTTC	CSGGLGSLSLGANVLTF
many	.	TRBJ2-1	TRBV3-1	TGTGCCAGCAGCCAAGATCTCGGGTTTTGGGGGGTGATCTACAATGAGCAGTTCTTC	CASSQDLGFWGVIYNEQFF
many	.	TRBJ2-7	TRBV28	TGTGCCAGCTGGGACGTCGGCTACGAGCAGTACTTC	CASWDVGYEQYF
.	.	TRBJ2-7	TRBV20-1	TGCAGTGCCCCCAAACAGGGAAGCTCCTACGAGCAGTACTTC	CSAPKQGSSYEQYF
many	.	TRBJ1-1	TRBV7-8	TGTGCCAGCAGCTGGCGACAGGACCTTGAAGCTTTCTTT	CASSWRQDLEAFF
many	.	TRBJ1-5	TRBV4-2	TGTGCCAGCAGCCAAGAAGGCGGAGGTCAGCCCCAGCATTTT	CASSQEGGGQPQHF
many	.	TRBJ2-1	TRBV6-5	TGTGCCAGCAAGGAAGGGCCTGAGCAGTTCTTC	CASKEGPEQFF
many	TRBD1	TRBJ1-2	TRBV20-1	TGCAGTGCCGGGACAGGGGACTATGGCTACACCTTC	CSAGTGDYGYTF
many	TRBD2	TRBJ2-1	TRBV12-3/TRBV12-4	TGTGCCAGCAGTTTATTAAGGACTAGCTACAATGAGCAGTTCTTC	CASSLLRTSYNEQFF
many	.	TRBJ2-3	TRBV6-1	TGTGCCAGCAGTGCTCAGGCAGGGGGGACAGATACGCAGTATTTT	CASSAQAGGTDTQYF
few	TRBD1	TRBJ2-1	TRBV20-1	TGCAGTGCCACGACAGGGGGCCCCTACAATGAGCAGTTCTTC	CSATTGGPYNEQFF
many	.	TRBJ2-6	TRBV9	TGTGCCACTGGGAGGGACAGAGGATTCTCTGGGGCCAACGTCCTGACTTTC	CATGRDRGFSGANVLTF
.	.	TRBJ2-7	TRBV20-1	TGCAGTGCTAGAGACCCCCGGGACTACGAGCAGTACTTC	CSARDPRDYEQYF
many	.	TRBJ2-7	TRBV6-5	TGTGCCAGCAGTTACGTCAGGTGGGGGGAGCAGTACTTC	CASSYVRWGEQYF
many	.	TRBJ2-7	TRBV11-1	TGTGCCAGCAGCTTCCAGGGGAACGAGCAGTACTTC	CASSFQGNEQYF